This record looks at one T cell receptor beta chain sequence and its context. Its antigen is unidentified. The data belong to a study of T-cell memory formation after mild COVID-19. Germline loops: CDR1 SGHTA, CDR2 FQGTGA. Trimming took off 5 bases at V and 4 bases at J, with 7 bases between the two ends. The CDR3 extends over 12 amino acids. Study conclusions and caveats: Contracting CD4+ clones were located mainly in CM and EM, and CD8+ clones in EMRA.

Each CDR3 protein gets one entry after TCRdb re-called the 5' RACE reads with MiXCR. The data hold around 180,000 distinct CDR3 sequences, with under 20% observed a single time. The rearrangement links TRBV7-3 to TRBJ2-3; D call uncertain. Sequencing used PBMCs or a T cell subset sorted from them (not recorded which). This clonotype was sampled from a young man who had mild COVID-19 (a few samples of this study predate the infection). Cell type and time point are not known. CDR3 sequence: CASSHPSDTQYF. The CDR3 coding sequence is TGTGCCAGCAGCCATCCCTCAGATACGCAGTATTTT.